This entry lists 32 T cell receptor beta chains sequenced from one sample in a study of blood T cell repertoires in COVID-19. Sequencing was performed with immunoSEQ multiplex PCR; in TCRdb, only in-frame clones are kept and a portion is missing. The table has about 210,000 clones, around 87% seen once. The sequenced sample consisted of peripheral blood. The source is a man aged 60 to 75 with acute or convalescent COVID-19.

The J gene is TRBJ1-6, the V gene TRBV11-2; D remains unclear. The V end lost 0 bases, the J end lost 10 bases, and 10 bases lay between the germline ends. The CDR3 is 14 amino acids. Germline assignment: CDR1 SGHAT and CDR2 FQNNGV. The CDR3: CASSLDVNYSPLHF. DNA of the CDR3: TGTGCCAGCAGCTTAGACGTGAACTACTCACCCCTCCACTTT.

The chain has TRBV5-4 and TRBJ2-7; 8 nucleotides agree with TRBD2. CDR1 and CDR2 (germline): SGHNT, YYREEE (reference sequence). J was trimmed by 0 bases and V by 6 bases; bases with no gene match: 5. This CDR3 comprises 14 residues. This CDR3 reads CASNTGGTSYEQYF. The CDR3, as DNA: TGTGCCAGCAACACGGGGGGGACCTCCTACGAGCAGTACTTC.

The V call is TRBV5-6, the J call TRBJ1-3; D call uncertain. The CDR3 runs to 16 residues. CDR1 and CDR2 (germline): SGHDT, YYEEEE. V was clipped by 1 base and J by 3 bases, with 14 bases between them. CDR3 nucleotides: TGTGCCAGCAGCTTGTATACGCGGGGTTATGGAAACACCATATATTTT. Its translation is CASSLYTRGYGNTIYF.

V gene TRBV2 combines with J gene TRBJ1-6, with TRBD1 matching 9 bases. CDR1 is SNHLY and CDR2 is FYNNEI in the germline V gene. The length of the CDR3 is 15 residues. Trimming took 4 bases from V and 4 from J; bases not matched to a gene: 2. CDR3: CASSGGQGYNSPLHF. CDR3 nucleotides: TGTGCCAGCAGTGGGGGACAGGGATATAATTCACCCCTCCACTTT. Variable domain in full (rest from reference TRBV2 and TRBJ1-6): EPEVTQTPSHQVTQMGQEVILRCVPISNHLYFYWYRQILGQKVEFLVSFYNNEISEKSEIFDDQFSVERPDGSNFTLKIRSTKLEDSAMYFCASSGGQGYNSPLHFGNGTRLTVT.

This clone occurred a few times. This chain connects TRBV27 to TRBJ2-7; D is perhaps TRBD1 (6 bases). The CDR3 has 13 amino acids. Trimming left V 2 bases short and J 12 bases short, with 17 bases between. In germline, CDR1 is MNHEY, CDR2 SMNVEV (reference sequence). The CDR3 nucleotides are TGTGCCAGCAGTTTAGCAAACAGGGAGAGGCCGTACTTC. Protein: CASSLANRERPYF.

This clone has only a few counts. The V call is TRBV7-8, the J call TRBJ2-2, with D tentatively TRBD2 (5 bases). The V end was cut by 0 bases, the J end by 1 base, with 6 bases between. Germline values: CDR1 SGHVS, CDR2 FQNEAQ. There are 15 residues in the CDR3. The CDR3 nucleotides are TGTGCCAGCAGCTTAGCGCGGGTGAACACCGGGGAGCTGTTTTTT. Translated: CASSLARVNTGELFF.

The chain employs TRBV30 and TRBJ1-3; no clear D. This CDR3 spans 15 amino acids. From germline, CDR1 is GTSNPN and CDR2 SVGIG (reference sequence). V was clipped by 0 bases and J by 3 bases, with 12 bases between them. The DNA for the CDR3 is TGTGCCTGGAGTGTATTTGGGCAGGATGGAAACACCATATATTTT. Amino acid sequence: CAWSVFGQDGNTIYF.

This chain uses TRBV3-1 (or the pseudogene TRBV3-2) with TRBJ1-5, with D possibly matching TRBD1 (5 bases). Germline CDR1 reads LGHDT; CDR2 reads YNNKEL (reference sequence). The length of the CDR3 is 19 residues. V lost 1 base to trimming and J lost 0 bases, with 19 bases between them. As DNA, the CDR3 is TGTGCCAGCAGCCAAGGTCCGGCGTCAGGGTTTCATAGCAATCAGCCCCAGCATTTT. Encoded protein: CASSQGPASGFHSNQPQHF.

The gene calls are TRBV4-1 and TRBJ1-2; the D gene is possibly TRBD1 (6 bases). CDR1 is MGHRA, CDR2 YSYEKL, per germline. There are 16 residues in the CDR3. V dropped 0 bases and J dropped 3 bases, with 14 bases sitting between them. The CDR3, as DNA: TGCGCCAGCAGCCAAGAAGCGGGGGGCGCTTACTATGGCTACACCTTC. Its translation: CASSQEAGGAYYGYTF.

This sequence joins TRBV9 and TRBJ2-4; D unresolved. V shed 0 bases and J shed 5 bases, with 6 bases lying between them. CDR3 length: 13 residues. Germline V lookup: CDR1 SGDLS, CDR2 YYNGEE. CDR3 protein: CASSVDQENIQYF. CDR3 DNA sequence: TGTGCCAGCAGCGTAGATCAGGAAAACATTCAGTACTTC.

The chain combines TRBV6-5 with TRBJ1-2, with a tentative D call TRBD1 (5 bases). The V gene lost 6 bases and the J gene lost 7 bases, with 18 bases spanning the gap. CDR1 is MNHEY and CDR2 is SVGAGI in the germline V gene. The length of the CDR3 is 14 residues. CDR3 nucleotide sequence: TGTGCCAGCAGCCCCTCAGGGAAGGCGGCTGGCTACACCTTC. Residues: CASSPSGKAAGYTF.

V gene TRBV28 combines with J gene TRBJ1-4; 8 positions match TRBD1. CDR3 length equals 17 residues. The V and J ends lost 7 bases and 7 bases, in that order; junction bases with no gene match: 17. Germline CDR1 is MDHEN and CDR2 is SYDVKM. CDR3 in DNA: TGTGCCAGCATCCCAGGACAGGGCGAAGCCGGGGGTGAAAAACTGTTTTTT. Translation: CASIPGQGEAGGEKLFF. Variable domain in full (rest from reference TRBV28 and TRBJ1-4): DVKVTQSSRYLVKRTGEKVFLECVQDMDHENMFWYRQDPGLGLRLIYFSYDVKMKEKGDIPEGYSVSREKKERFSLILESASTNQTSMYLCASIPGQGEAGGEKLFFGSGTQLSVL.

This sequence joins TRBV5-6 and TRBJ1-6, with a tentative D call TRBD1 (6 bases). The V end lost 4 bases, the J end lost 10 bases, and 15 bases lay between the germline ends. CDR3 length: 14 residues. Per the germline V gene, CDR1 is SGHDT and CDR2 is YYEEEE. The CDR3 coding sequence is TGTGCCAGCAGCGGAACCAGGGGTAGGTCACCCCTCCACTTT. It yields the protein CASSGTRGRSPLHF.

The J gene is TRBJ1-1, the V gene TRBV27; 9 bases are shared with TRBD1. Losses at the gene ends were 4 bases for V and 7 bases for J; bases not matched to a gene: 7. CDR1 is MNHEY, CDR2 SMNVEV, per germline (reference sequence). The CDR3 is 14 amino acids. The CDR3 sequence: CASSSPGTGLEAFF. CDR3 nucleotides: TGTGCCAGCAGTTCCCCCGGGACAGGGCTTGAAGCTTTCTTT.

The rearrangement joins TRBV18 to TRBJ1-1, with D perhaps TRBD1 (6 bases). CDR3 length: 16 residues. V lost 2 bases and J 2 bases, leaving 15 bases between the germline ends. Germline V lookup: CDR1 KGHSH, CDR2 LQKENI. The CDR3 nucleotides are TGTGCCAGCTCACCAGCGGCAGGGGCCCCCAACACTGAAGCTTTCTTT. Protein product: CASSPAAGAPNTEAFF.

This chain joins TRBV19 and TRBJ1-2, with a weak D call TRBD1 (6 bases). This CDR3 spans 12 amino acids. CDR1 LNHDA and CDR2 SQIVND come from the germline V gene (reference sequence). V was clipped by 6 bases and J by 4 bases, with 9 bases between them. The CDR3, as DNA: TGTGCCAGTAGGAGGGGGTCCTATGGCTACACCTTC. Translation: CASRRGSYGYTF.

The chain has TRBV18 and TRBJ2-7, with D possibly being TRBD1 (6 bases). Trimming cost V 1 base and J 4 bases, with 11 bases left between them. CDR1 is KGHSH and CDR2 is LQKENI in the germline V gene. The CDR3 totals 14 residues. The CDR3 reads CASSPLGAEYEQYF. The DNA for the CDR3 is TGTGCCAGCTCACCACTGGGGGCAGAATACGAGCAGTACTTC.

The chain couples TRBV19 to TRBJ2-1; TRBD2 aligns across 12 bases. Germline trimming cut 3 bases from V and 9 bases from J; bases unmatched to any gene: 9. CDR1 and CDR2 from the germline V gene are LNHDA and SQIVND (reference sequence). The CDR3 is 16 amino acids. In DNA form, the CDR3 reads TGTGCCAGTAGTATGCGTCTAGCGGGGGGGCTTGGTGAGCAGTTCTTC. Its translation is CASSMRLAGGLGEQFF.

J is TRBJ1-4 and V is TRBV6-1, with D perhaps matching TRBD1 (6 bases). CDR3 length: 16 residues. Germline V gene lookup returns CDR1 MNHNS and CDR2 SASEGT. The germline V and J ends were trimmed by 4 bases and 6 bases, with 18 bases remaining between them. The CDR3 here is CASSGEWGPQDEKLFF. The CDR3 DNA reads TGTGCCAGCAGTGGGGAGTGGGGGCCCCAGGATGAAAAACTGTTTTTT.

J is TRBJ1-1 and V is TRBV7-6; weak D call: TRBD1 (6 bases). Trimming pared 1 base from V and 6 bases from J, leaving 9 bases between. The CDR3 totals 13 residues. Germline lookup yields CDR1 SGHVS and CDR2 FNYEAQ. The CDR3 region is CASSLGTAPEAFF. The CDR3 nucleotides read TGTGCCAGCAGCTTAGGGACAGCCCCTGAAGCTTTCTTT. Complete variable domain (other parts from reference TRBV7-6 and TRBJ1-1): GAGVSQSPRYKVTKRGQDVALRCDPISGHVSLYWYRQALGQGPEFLTYFNYEAQQDKSGLPNDRFSAERPEGSISTLTIQRTEQRDSAMYRCASSLGTAPEAFFGQGTRLTVV.

The chain links TRBV5-6 to TRBJ2-1; TRBD1 might be the D (5 bases). This CDR3 has 16 residues. Germline V lookup: CDR1 SGHDT, CDR2 YYEEEE. V lost 2 bases, J lost 6 bases, and 18 bases lay in between. The CDR3 DNA reads as TGTGCCAGCAGCTTTCCTACAGGATTAAATTCCAATGAGCAGTTCTTC. It is translated as CASSFPTGLNSNEQFF.

The chain links TRBV5-5 to TRBJ2-1; tentative D call: TRBD2 (7 bases). This CDR3 is built from 16 residues. Germline values: CDR1 SGHKS, CDR2 YYEKEE (reference sequence). V was clipped by 1 base and J by 5 bases, with 16 bases between them. This chain's CDR3 is CASSLYGTGRDNEQFF. DNA of the CDR3: TGTGCCAGCAGCTTGTACGGTACAGGGAGGGACAATGAGCAGTTCTTC.

The chain links TRBV6-5 to TRBJ1-2; 9 bases agree with TRBD1. Germline CDR1 reads MNHEY; CDR2 reads SVGAGI. There are 14 residues in the CDR3. V gave up 5 bases and J gave up 0 bases; unmatched junction bases: 1. Written as DNA, the CDR3 is TGTGCCAGCAGTCGGGACAGGGCTAACTATGGCTACACCTTC. It is translated as CASSRDRANYGYTF.

The chain joins TRBV3-1 (or the pseudogene TRBV3-2) to TRBJ1-5; D is possibly TRBD1 (5 bases). CDR1 LGHDT and CDR2 YNNKEL come from the germline V gene (reference sequence). V lost 2 bases, J lost 3 bases, and 8 bases lay in between. The CDR3 has 14 amino acids. CDR3 region: CASSQRGLNQPQHF. The CDR3 nucleotides are TGTGCCAGCAGCCAAAGGGGCCTCAATCAGCCCCAGCATTTT.

A few counts support this clone. The chain recombines TRBV6-6 with TRBJ1-5, with 10 bases that match TRBD1. The V and J ends lost 5 bases and 1 base, in that order; junction bases with no gene match: 8. CDR3 length: 17 amino acids. Germline CDR1 MNHNY, CDR2 SVGAGI (reference sequence). CDR3 nucleotides: TGTGCCAGCAGTCCGAGACAGGGGGCCCTCAGCAATCAGCCCCAGCATTTT. It yields the protein CASSPRQGALSNQPQHF.

The chain carries TRBV19 and TRBJ2-7; D is possibly TRBD1 (5 bases). V lost 1 base and J lost 6, with 10 bases in between. Germline CDR1 and CDR2: LNHDA and SQIVND (reference sequence). This CDR3 contains 13 residues. The CDR3 sequence: CASSIGTFREQYF. The CDR3 coding sequence is TGTGCCAGTAGTATAGGGACATTTCGCGAGCAGTACTTC.

This clone was counted a single time. CDR3: CASSLMSKGRPGEKLFF. The CDR3 coding sequence is TGTGCCAGCAGCTTAATGTCAAAAGGGAGGCCGGGCGAAAAACTGTTTTTT. V is TRBV7-2 and J is TRBJ1-4; D is uncertain. V was cut by 2 bases and J by 8 bases, with 21 bases left in between. The CDR3 loop spans 17 amino acids. CDR1 is SGHTA and CDR2 is FQGNSA in the germline V gene.

The genes are TRBV28 and TRBJ1-2; unclear D gene. The CDR3 has 14 residues. Per the germline V gene, CDR1 is MDHEN and CDR2 is SYDVKM. V was cut by 3 bases and J by 5 bases, with 13 bases left in between. Written as DNA, the CDR3 is TGTGCCAGCAGTTTGGCGGGGTCGGGGTATGGCTACACCTTC. Amino acid sequence: CASSLAGSGYGYTF.

This chain joins TRBV7-3 and TRBJ1-1; 8 bases fit TRBD1. The CDR3 is 18 residues long. Germline-derived CDR1 and CDR2 are SGHTA and FQGTGA. V dropped 5 bases and J dropped 5; count of bases not matched to a gene: 19. CDR3 DNA sequence: TGTGCCAGCAGCCCCACGCGGGATCCCGACAGGGGTTTAACTGAAGCTTTCTTT. Protein: CASSPTRDPDRGLTEAFF.

DNA for the CDR3: TGTGCCAGCAGCTCTCTAGCGGGGGCCGCTGAAGCTTTCTTT. Translated: CASSSLAGAAEAFF. The rearrangement uses TRBV7-9 and TRBJ1-1, with D maybe TRBD1 (6 bases). The CDR3 totals 14 residues. CDR1 and CDR2 from the germline V gene are SEHNR and FQNEAQ (reference sequence). V was clipped by 4 bases and J by 6 bases, with 15 bases between them.

This chain uses TRBV5-1 with TRBJ2-1, with 12 bases lining up with TRBD2. CDR3 length: 18 residues. The ends lost 0 bases at V and 5 bases at J; junction bases unmatched: 9. Germline assignment: CDR1 SGHRS and CDR2 YFSETQ. The CDR3 spells CASSLEAASGGVNNEQFF. CDR3 DNA: TGCGCCAGCAGCTTGGAGGCGGCTAGCGGGGGGGTGAACAATGAGCAGTTCTTC.

The V and J genes are TRBV20-1 and TRBJ1-5; TRBD1 matches 9 bases. CDR3 length: 16 residues. J lost 2 bases, V lost 3 bases, and 8 bases had no gene match. Germline V gene sequence: CDR1 DFQATT, CDR2 SNEGSKA (reference sequence). The CDR3 protein is CSASRQGVLGNQPQHF. CDR3 DNA: TGCAGTGCTAGTCGACAGGGGGTGCTTGGCAATCAGCCCCAGCATTTT.